Below, 3 T cell receptor beta chains from the same sample are listed, as sequenced in a study of shared T cell receptors in the human thymus. Some clones are missing from TCRdb's copy, which holds only in-frame ones; the method was immunoSEQ multiplex PCR. The sample records hundreds of thousands of clones, more than 75% being singletons. The sample was also linked to a second study, of human thymus T cells.

Source material: thymocytes. Receptors were obtained from a boy younger than two with a congenital heart defect.

The chain couples TRBV10-3 to TRBJ2-1; 9 bases fit TRBD1. Trimming took 2 bases from V and 15 from J; bases not matched to a gene: 11. This CDR3 has 14 residues. Germline V gives CDR1 ENHRY, CDR2 SYGVKD. CDR3 in amino acids: CAISEGQGFLTLFF. The CDR3, as DNA: TGTGCCATCAGTGAGGGACAGGGGTTTCTCACCTTGTTCTTC.

The chain joins TRBV13 to TRBJ2-7, with D perhaps matching TRBD1 (6 bases). This CDR3 region has 18 residues. Trimming pared 1 base from V and 1 base from J, leaving 20 bases between. Germline lookup yields CDR1 PRHDT and CDR2 FYEKMQ (reference sequence). The CDR3, as DNA: TGTGCCAGCAGCTTAGTCAACGGGACAACCGGAAAATCCTACGAGCAGTACTTC. Its translation is CASSLVNGTTGKSYEQYF. Based on the CDR3 plus reference TRBV13 and TRBJ2-7, the full variable domain is AAGVIQSPRHLIKEKRETATLKCYPIPRHDTVYWYQQGPGQDPQFLISFYEKMQSDKGSIPDRFSAQQFSDYHSELNMSSLELGDSALYFCASSLVNGTTGKSYEQYFGPGTRLTVT.

The rearrangement uses TRBV9 and TRBJ2-7; TRBD1 aligns across 8 bases. This CDR3 is built from 14 residues. V dropped 3 bases and J dropped 3; count of bases not matched to a gene: 5. From germline, CDR1 is SGDLS and CDR2 YYNGEE. DNA of the CDR3: TGTGCCAGCAGCGCACGGACAGGGAACTACGAGCAGTACTTC. Its translation is CASSARTGNYEQYF.